These T cell receptor beta chains were read from a single sample in a study of regulatory T cells in long-lasting Graves disease. One entry per CDR3 protein, called by TCRdb with MiXCR from the multiplex PCR reads. Of fewer than 450,000 distinct CDR3 sequences in the sample, 20% were seen once. This sample comprised peripheral blood mononuclear cells (PBMCs), obtained when the disease was refractory, from a patient treated with antithyroid drugs. All receptors come from a female donor with Graves disease. CDR3s include the opening cysteine and the closing phenylalanine or tryptophan. D genes are given only for firm matches. The size field is filled for only some rows; it gives once, few, many or a size class.

d_call	v_call	j_call	clone_size	cdr3_nt	cdr3_aa
-	TRBV19	TRBJ1-2	-	TGTGCCAGTAGTATGACGGGGCCCGGAGGTGGCTACACCTTC	CASSMTGPGGGYTF
-	TRBV12-5	TRBJ1-5	many	TGTGCTAGTGGTTTGGGCCCAGGGTATAGCAATCAGCCCCAGCATTTT	CASGLGPGYSNQPQHF
TRBD2	TRBV30	TRBJ2-7	-	TGTGCCTGGGAAACGGGAGGCTACGAGCAGTACTTC	CAWETGGYEQYF
TRBD2	TRBV7-3	TRBJ2-1	-	TGTGCCAGCAGCTTAATAGGTGGGGCGGGAGCAGGAAATGAGCAGTTCTTC	CASSLIGGAGAGNEQFF
-	TRBV29-1	TRBJ1-2	many	TGCAGCGTTGAAGGCGAGACAGAATACTATGGCTACACCTTC	CSVEGETEYYGYTF
TRBD1	TRBV25-1	TRBJ1-4	many	TGTGCCAGCAGTGAATACTTCCTGCCCGGGACAGGGGGTGAAAAACTGTTTTTT	CASSEYFLPGTGGEKLFF
-	TRBV7-2	TRBJ2-5	few	TGTGCCAGCAGCTTAGACGAAGAGACCCAGTACTTC	CASSLDEETQYF
TRBD2	TRBV11-1	TRBJ2-3	-	TGTGCCAGCAGCGCGGGACTAGCGGAGGGGCCCACGCAGTATTTT	CASSAGLAEGPTQYF
-	TRBV7-9	TRBJ2-7	few	TGTGCCAGCAGCAGTATGCTGGTGGAGCAGTACTTC	CASSSMLVEQYF
-	TRBV27	TRBJ2-3	few	TGTGCCAGCAGTTCCCCCCGGGGATGGGGCACAGATACGCAGTATTTT	CASSSPRGWGTDTQYF
TRBD1	TRBV7-9	TRBJ1-4	many	TGTGCCAGCAGCTTAGAGGGGACAGGAGATGAAAAACTGTTTTTT	CASSLEGTGDEKLFF
-	TRBV27	TRBJ1-2	many	TGTGCCAGCAGTTTGGTACCGGGACACCTAGATGGCTACACCTTC	CASSLVPGHLDGYTF
-	TRBV20-1	TRBJ2-5	few	TGCAGTGCTAGAGTGGGTAGCTTGGAGACCCAGTACTTC	CSARVGSLETQYF
TRBD1	TRBV6-1	TRBJ2-7	few	TGTGCCAGCAGTCGCCCACAGGGGACCCACTACGAGCAGTACTTC	CASSRPQGTHYEQYF
TRBD1	TRBV12-3/TRBV12-4	TRBJ1-2	many	TGTGCCAGCAGTCCGTCCGACAGGGGCCTGTATGGCTACACCTTC	CASSPSDRGLYGYTF
-	TRBV7-8	TRBJ1-1	-	TGTGCCAGCAGCCCCGAACCCACTGAAGCTTTCTTT	CASSPEPTEAFF
-	TRBV4-2	TRBJ1-2	-	TGTGCCAGCAGCCAGGATGAACAGGATAGGTATGGCTACACCTTC	CASSQDEQDRYGYTF
TRBD2	TRBV12-3/TRBV12-4	TRBJ2-3	few	TGTGCCAGCAGCCCGGGACTAGCGGGAGTGGGGGCGCAGTATTTT	CASSPGLAGVGAQYF
-	TRBV28	TRBJ2-7	many	TGTGCCAGCAGTTTTGCCGCTAACGAGCAGTACTTC	CASSFAANEQYF
-	TRBV12-3/TRBV12-4	TRBJ2-1	many	TGTGCCAGCACCGTTGTCAATGAGCAGTTCTTC	CASTVVNEQFF
TRBD1	TRBV24-1	TRBJ2-7	-	TGTGCCACCAGTGAATCCGGGACAGGGGCGGGTAAGCAGTACTTC	CATSESGTGAGKQYF
-	TRBV27	TRBJ2-2	-	TGTGCCAGCAGTTCTCTTCCGGGGATGAACACCGGGGAGCTGTTTTTT	CASSSLPGMNTGELFF
TRBD2	TRBV10-3	TRBJ2-7	few	TGTGCCATCAGGGGGACTAGCGGAGCCTACGAGCAGTACTTC	CAIRGTSGAYEQYF
TRBD2	TRBV7-2	TRBJ2-2	-	TGTGCCAGCAGCCCCCGACCCTTGACTAGCGGGAGCACCGGGGAGCTGTTTTTT	CASSPRPLTSGSTGELFF
-	TRBV20-1	TRBJ1-1	few	TGCAGTGCTAGTACAGGGTTGAACACTGAAGCTTTCTTT	CSASTGLNTEAFF
-	TRBV7-9	TRBJ1-2	many	TGTGCCAGCAGCCTCGGCAACTATGGCTACACCTTC	CASSLGNYGYTF
-	TRBV7-2	TRBJ1-5	many	TGTGCCAGCCCCCTCCAGCGCAATCAGCCCCAGCATTTT	CASPLQRNQPQHF
-	TRBV7-9	TRBJ1-5	-	TGTGCCAGCAGCCCGGGACCACCGGGCAATCAGCCCCAGCATTTT	CASSPGPPGNQPQHF
-	TRBV3-1	TRBJ2-2	-	TGTGCCAGCAGCCAAGATTTAATTAGAGGTGGCACCGGGGAGCTGTTTTTT	CASSQDLIRGGTGELFF
-	TRBV19	TRBJ2-2	-	TGTGCCAGTAATACGGGGGCGAACACCGGGGAGCTGTTTTTT	CASNTGANTGELFF
TRBD2	TRBV28	TRBJ2-2	-	TGTGCCAGCGCTGAAGGCGGGAGGAAAACCGGGGAGCTGTTTTTT	CASAEGGRKTGELFF
-	TRBV12-3/TRBV12-4	TRBJ2-7	few	TGTGCCAGCAGCCCCCAATCGAGCTCCTACGAGCAGTACTTC	CASSPQSSSYEQYF
-	TRBV9	TRBJ2-6	-	TGTGCCAGCAGCGTAGCGTTGTCGGGAACGAGCTCTGGGGCCAACGTCCTGACTTTC	CASSVALSGTSSGANVLTF
-	TRBV19	TRBJ1-3	few	TGTGCCAGTAGTACCGATACAGGATCTGGAAACACCATATATTTT	CASSTDTGSGNTIYF
-	TRBV6-1	TRBJ1-4	many	TGTGCCAGCAGAAGGACAGCAACTAATGAAAAACTGTTTTTT	CASRRTATNEKLFF
TRBD1	TRBV5-1	TRBJ2-5	few	TGCGCCAGCAGCTGGGGACAGACACAAGAGACCCAGTACTTC	CASSWGQTQETQYF
-	TRBV7-9	TRBJ2-5	-	TGTGCCAGCAGCTCCTCCTGGGAGCAGCGTCAAGAGACCCAGTACTTC	CASSSSWEQRQETQYF
-	TRBV20-1	TRBJ2-6	few	TGCAGTGCTCGAGGTGGGGGGCGGGGGGCCAACGTCCTGACTTTC	CSARGGGRGANVLTF
-	TRBV20-1	TRBJ1-1	few	TGCAGTGCCCTACTCGGACAGCGGACCTGGGAAGCTTTCTTT	CSALLGQRTWEAFF
-	TRBV27	TRBJ1-1	many	TGTGCCAGCAGTCACAGACCCGTCTTGAACACTGAAGCTTTCTTT	CASSHRPVLNTEAFF
-	TRBV11-1	TRBJ2-5	many	TGTGCCAGCACCTTCGACAGAAACCAAGAGACCCAGTACTTC	CASTFDRNQETQYF
-	TRBV20-1	TRBJ2-7	few	TGCAGTGCTAGAGATTGGACAGACAAGGTCTACGAGCAGTACTTC	CSARDWTDKVYEQYF
-	TRBV24-1	TRBJ2-5	-	TGTGCCACCCCGAGGCAGGCTCATCCCGAGACCCAGTACTTC	CATPRQAHPETQYF
-	TRBV28	TRBJ1-1	many	TGTGCCAGCAGATACTCGGGACGGGTATACACTGAAGCTTTCTTT	CASRYSGRVYTEAFF
-	TRBV27	TRBJ1-6	-	TGTGCCAGCAGTTCCCTGCCCCCAATAGGGCCCGAGTGGGGGAATTCACCCCTCCACTTT	CASSSLPPIGPEWGNSPLHF
-	TRBV7-2	TRBJ2-5	many	TGTGCCAGCAGCCCCGGGACCTCGGAGACCCAGTACTTC	CASSPGTSETQYF
TRBD2	TRBV20-1	TRBJ2-2	few	TGCAGTGCTAGAGATCTGGTAGCGGGGAACACCGGGGAGCTGTTTTTT	CSARDLVAGNTGELFF
-	TRBV2	TRBJ1-1	-	TGTGCCGGCAGGGTGAACACTGAAGCTTTCTTT	CAGRVNTEAFF
-	TRBV7-2	TRBJ2-2	few	TGTGCCAGCAGCCCCTGGGACTTCAGGGGGGTCGGGGAGCTGTTTTTT	CASSPWDFRGVGELFF
-	TRBV11-2	TRBJ1-1	many	TGTGCCAGCAGCCAAAACACTCCCGCCACGGCGAACACTGAAGCTTTCTTT	CASSQNTPATANTEAFF
-	TRBV7-8	TRBJ1-1	many	TGTGCCAGCAGCTTAGATATGGTATCGAGAGAAGCTTTCTTT	CASSLDMVSREAFF
-	TRBV19	TRBJ1-2	many	TGTGCCAGTAGTGAAAAAGGGGTTGTCAGCTATGGCTACACCTTC	CASSEKGVVSYGYTF
TRBD2	TRBV12-3/TRBV12-4	TRBJ2-1	few	TGTGCAGTCCGGCGGGAGGTCTCCTACAATGAGCAGTTCTTC	CAVRREVSYNEQFF
TRBD1	TRBV7-2	TRBJ1-2	-	TGTGCCAGCAGTCAAAGGGGGCAGAGTGGCTACACCTTC	CASSQRGQSGYTF
TRBD2	TRBV12-3/TRBV12-4	TRBJ2-3	-	TGTGCCGGCAGTTTAGGGGGGACTAGCGGGAGGACAGATACGCAGTATTTT	CAGSLGGTSGRTDTQYF
TRBD2	TRBV20-1	TRBJ2-7	-	TGCAGTGCTAGAGATGATGGCGGGGGCTACGAGCAGTACTTC	CSARDDGGGYEQYF
TRBD1	TRBV19	TRBJ1-2	-	TGTGCCAGTAGCCTCGGGACAGGGTCCCATGGCTACACCTTC	CASSLGTGSHGYTF
-	TRBV28	TRBJ2-1	-	TGTGCCAGCAGGCTAGGGCTCCCCAATGAGCAGTTCTTC	CASRLGLPNEQFF
-	TRBV9	TRBJ2-2	few	TGTGCCAGCAGTCTATTTGGGGCCCCGAACACCGGGGAGCTGTTTTTT	CASSLFGAPNTGELFF
-	TRBV7-2	TRBJ1-4	few	TGTGCCAGCAGCCCACAGGGTCTTAATGAAAAACTGTTTTTT	CASSPQGLNEKLFF